This passage covers 4 T cell receptor beta chains from one sample sequenced in a study of blood T cell repertoires in COVID-19 (dated by TCRdb to 2020 to 2021). Library prep was done by the immunoSEQ multiplex PCR assay. Drawn from immuneACCESS, this table holds only the in-frame rearrangements with V and J called that TCRdb kept. Clones are partly lost; checked studies trace under half to an unresolved V gene and leave the rest unexplained. The sample table shows roughly 140,000 clones, and approximately 80% are seen once. In total, the top ten clones hold nearly 10% of the sample. The sample comprised peripheral blood. The source of these receptors is a woman aged 50 to 60 with acute or convalescent COVID-19.

The rearrangement joins TRBV11-2 to TRBJ1-6, with TRBD1 identical over 7 bases. The ends lost 5 bases at V and 0 bases at J; junction bases unmatched: 10. The CDR3 has 18 amino acids. Germline CDR1 and CDR2: SGHAT and FQNNGV. The CDR3 DNA sequence: TGTGCCAGCAGCACCCACAGGGGCCCCCTCTCCTATAATTCACCCCTCCACTTT. Translation: CASSTHRGPLSYNSPLHF. Drawing the rest from reference TRBV11-2 and TRBJ1-6, the complete variable domain is EAGVAQSPRYKIIEKRQSVAFWCNPISGHATLYWYQQILGQGPKLLIQFQNNGVVDDSQLPKDRFSAERLKGVDSTLKIQPAKLEDSAVYLCASSTHRGPLSYNSPLHFGNGTRLTVT.

The V and J genes are TRBV6-5 and TRBJ1-6; 7 bases agree with TRBD1. The CDR3 covers 15 residues. Germline CDR1 MNHEY, CDR2 SVGAGI. J was trimmed by 11 bases and V by 7 bases; bases with no gene match: 14. CDR3 DNA sequence: TGTGCCAGCAATACGCGGACAGGTGGTTTTCCACCCCTCCACTTT. It yields the protein CASNTRTGGFPPLHF.

This chain connects TRBV5-1 to TRBJ2-2; TRBD2 agrees at 10 bases. The J segment lost 1 base and the V segment lost 4 bases, leaving 4 bases of the junction unmatched. Germline V lookup: CDR1 SGHRS, CDR2 YFSETQ. The CDR3 is made up of 16 amino acids. In nucleotides, the CDR3 is TGCGCCAGCAGCCTTCGGACTAGCGGGAACACCGGGGAGCTGTTTTTT. Protein sequence: CASSLRTSGNTGELFF.

This clone was found once. Here the CDR3 DNA reads TGTGCCAGCAGCCAAGAATCCGCTAGGGGGAACTATGGCTACACCTTC. It codes for CASSQESARGNYGYTF. This sequence joins TRBV3-1 (or the pseudogene TRBV3-2) and TRBJ1-2; a weak D match, TRBD1 (6 bases). V dropped 0 bases and J dropped 2 bases, with 13 bases sitting between them. CDR3 length: 16 residues. Germline CDR1 reads LGHDT; CDR2 reads YNNKEL (reference sequence).